This TCR beta chain was profiled in a study of response to subunit inactivated influenza vaccine. CDR3 size: 14 residues. Germline trimming cut 1 base from V and 9 bases from J; bases unmatched to any gene: 7. Germline V CDR1 and CDR2: SGHRS, YFSETQ. This clonotype turned up a few times. Its antigen is currently unknown. TCRdb ran MiXCR on the RT-PCR reads and lists one entry per CDR3 protein. The sample records hundreds of thousands of distinct CDR3 sequences, roughly 15% being singletons. Study-level points and caveats: Authors suggested each seasonal flu vaccination may recruit only limited numbers of new T cells.

This TCR derives from a man aged 45-65 years who received an inactivated influenza vaccine. The specimen comprised PBMCs from blood, sampled 14 to 15 days before vaccination. The chain is built from TRBV5-1 and TRBJ1-1; 9 bases are shared with TRBD1. CDR3 amino acids: CASSLSGQGSQAFF. CDR3 nucleotide sequence: TGCGCCAGCAGCTTGTCGGGACAGGGATCGCAAGCTTTCTTT. The variable domain in full, with the rest retrieved from reference TRBV5-1 and TRBJ1-1, is KAGVTQTPRYLIKTRGQQVTLSCSPISGHRSVSWYQQTPGQGLQFLFEYFSETQRNKGNFPGRFSGRQFSNSRSEMNVSTLELGDSALYLCASSLSGQGSQAFFGQGTRLTVV.